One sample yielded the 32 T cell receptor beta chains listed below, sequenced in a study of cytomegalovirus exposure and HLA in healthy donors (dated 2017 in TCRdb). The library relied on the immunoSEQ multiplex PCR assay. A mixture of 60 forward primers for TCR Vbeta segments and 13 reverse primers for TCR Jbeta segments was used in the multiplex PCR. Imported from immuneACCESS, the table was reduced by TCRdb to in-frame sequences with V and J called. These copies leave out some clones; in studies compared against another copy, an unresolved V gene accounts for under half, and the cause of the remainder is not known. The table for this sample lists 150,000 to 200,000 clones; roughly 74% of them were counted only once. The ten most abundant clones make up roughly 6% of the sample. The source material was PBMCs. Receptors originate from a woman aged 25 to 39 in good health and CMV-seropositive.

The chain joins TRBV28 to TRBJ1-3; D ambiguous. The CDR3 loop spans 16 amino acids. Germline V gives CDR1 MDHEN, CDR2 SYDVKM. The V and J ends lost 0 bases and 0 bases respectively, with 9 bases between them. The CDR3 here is CASSLWAAPSGNTIYF. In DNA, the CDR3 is TGTGCCAGCAGTTTATGGGCGGCCCCCTCTGGAAACACCATATATTTT.

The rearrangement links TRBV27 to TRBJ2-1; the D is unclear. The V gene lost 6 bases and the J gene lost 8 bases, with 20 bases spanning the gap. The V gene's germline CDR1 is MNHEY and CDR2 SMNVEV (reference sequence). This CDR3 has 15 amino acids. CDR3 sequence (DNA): TGTGCCAGCAGCCCACAGTCCGATTTAGGCGATGAGCAGTTCTTC. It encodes CASSPQSDLGDEQFF.

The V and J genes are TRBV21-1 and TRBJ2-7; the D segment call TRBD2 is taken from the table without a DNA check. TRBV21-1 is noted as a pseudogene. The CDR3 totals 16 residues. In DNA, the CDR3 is TGTGCCAGCAGATATACCCCCGCTAGCGGGAGCGACGAGCAGTACTTC. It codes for CASRYTPASGSDEQYF.

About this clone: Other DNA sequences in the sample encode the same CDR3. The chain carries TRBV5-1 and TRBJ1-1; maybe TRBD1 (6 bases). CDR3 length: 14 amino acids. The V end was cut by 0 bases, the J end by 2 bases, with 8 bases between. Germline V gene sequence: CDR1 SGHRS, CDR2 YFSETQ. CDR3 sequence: CASSLVRGNTEAFF. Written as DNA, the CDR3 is TGCGCCAGCAGCTTGGTCAGGGGTAACACTGAAGCTTTCTTT.

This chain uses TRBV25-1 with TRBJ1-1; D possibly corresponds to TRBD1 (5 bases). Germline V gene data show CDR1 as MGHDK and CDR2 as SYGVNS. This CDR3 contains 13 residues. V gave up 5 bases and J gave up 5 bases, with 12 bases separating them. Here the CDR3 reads CASSNRGWTEAFF. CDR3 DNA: TGTGCCAGCAGTAATAGGGGCTGGACTGAAGCTTTCTTT.

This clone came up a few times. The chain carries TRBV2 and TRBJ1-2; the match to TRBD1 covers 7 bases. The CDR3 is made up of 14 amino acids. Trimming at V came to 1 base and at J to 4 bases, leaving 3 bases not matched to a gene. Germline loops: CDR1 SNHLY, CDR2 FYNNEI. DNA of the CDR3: TGTGCCAGCAGTGAAGGGGACAGCCTCTATGGCTACACCTTC. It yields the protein CASSEGDSLYGYTF.

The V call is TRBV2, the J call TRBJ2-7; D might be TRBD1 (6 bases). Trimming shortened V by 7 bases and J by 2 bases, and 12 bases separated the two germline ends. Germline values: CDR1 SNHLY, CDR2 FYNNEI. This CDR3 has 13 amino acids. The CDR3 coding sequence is TGTGCCAGCATCGGGACAACCGCCTACGAGCAGTACTTC. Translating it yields CASIGTTAYEQYF.

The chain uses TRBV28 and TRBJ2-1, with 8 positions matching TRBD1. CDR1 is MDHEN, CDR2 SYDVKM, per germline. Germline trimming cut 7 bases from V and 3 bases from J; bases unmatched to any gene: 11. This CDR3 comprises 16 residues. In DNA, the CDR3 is TGTGCCAGCACCCTAGCCGGACAGGGCTACTACAATGAGCAGTTCTTC. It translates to CASTLAGQGYYNEQFF.

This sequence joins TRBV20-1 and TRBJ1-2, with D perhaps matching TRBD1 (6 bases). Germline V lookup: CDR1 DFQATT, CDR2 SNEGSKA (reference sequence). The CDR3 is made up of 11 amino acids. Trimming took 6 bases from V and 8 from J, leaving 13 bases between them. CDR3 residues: CSASTGNGYTF. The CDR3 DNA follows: TGCAGTGCATCAACAGGGAACGGCTACACCTTC.

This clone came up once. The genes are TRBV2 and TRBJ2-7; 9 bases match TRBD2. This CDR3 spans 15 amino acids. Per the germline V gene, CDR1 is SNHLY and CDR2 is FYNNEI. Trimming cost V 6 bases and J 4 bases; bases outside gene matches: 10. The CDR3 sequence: CASSRGGGGSYEQYF. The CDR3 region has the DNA TGTGCCAGCAGCCGCGGCGGGGGGGGGTCTTACGAGCAGTACTTC.

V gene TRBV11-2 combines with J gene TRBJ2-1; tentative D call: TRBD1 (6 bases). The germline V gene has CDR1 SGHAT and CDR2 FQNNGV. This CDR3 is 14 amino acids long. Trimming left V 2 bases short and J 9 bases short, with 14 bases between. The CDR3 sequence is CASSLLTGSAEQFF. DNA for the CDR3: TGTGCCAGCAGCTTATTGACAGGTTCCGCTGAGCAGTTCTTC. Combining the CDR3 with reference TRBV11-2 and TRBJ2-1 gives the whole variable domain EAGVAQSPRYKIIEKRQSVAFWCNPISGHATLYWYQQILGQGPKLLIQFQNNGVVDDSQLPKDRFSAERLKGVDSTLKIQPAKLEDSAVYLCASSLLTGSAEQFFGPGTRLTVL.

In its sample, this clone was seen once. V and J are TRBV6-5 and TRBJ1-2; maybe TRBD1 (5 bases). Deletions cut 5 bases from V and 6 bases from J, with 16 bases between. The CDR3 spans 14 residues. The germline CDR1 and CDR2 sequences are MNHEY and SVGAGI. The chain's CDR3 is CASSGGDGGDGYTF. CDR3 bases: TGTGCCAGCAGTGGGGGGGACGGCGGGGATGGCTACACCTTC.

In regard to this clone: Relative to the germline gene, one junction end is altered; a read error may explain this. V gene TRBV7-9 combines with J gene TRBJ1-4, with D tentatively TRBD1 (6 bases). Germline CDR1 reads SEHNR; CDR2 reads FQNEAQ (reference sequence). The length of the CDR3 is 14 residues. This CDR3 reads CSSSATGNNEKLFF. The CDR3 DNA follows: TGTTCCAGCAGCGCGACAGGAAATAATGAAAAACTGTTTTTT.

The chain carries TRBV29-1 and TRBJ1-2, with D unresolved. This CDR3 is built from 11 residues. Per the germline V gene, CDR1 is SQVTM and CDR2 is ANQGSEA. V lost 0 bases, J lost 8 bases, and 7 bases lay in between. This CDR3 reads CSVEEAGGYTF. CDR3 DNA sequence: TGCAGCGTTGAAGAGGCGGGCGGCTACACCTTC.

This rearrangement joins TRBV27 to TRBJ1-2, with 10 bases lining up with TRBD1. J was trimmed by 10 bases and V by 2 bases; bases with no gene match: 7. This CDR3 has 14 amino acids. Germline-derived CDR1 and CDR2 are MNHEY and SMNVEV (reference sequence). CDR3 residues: CASSLGDRGQNYTF. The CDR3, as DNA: TGTGCCAGCAGTTTAGGCGACAGGGGGCAAAACTACACCTTC.

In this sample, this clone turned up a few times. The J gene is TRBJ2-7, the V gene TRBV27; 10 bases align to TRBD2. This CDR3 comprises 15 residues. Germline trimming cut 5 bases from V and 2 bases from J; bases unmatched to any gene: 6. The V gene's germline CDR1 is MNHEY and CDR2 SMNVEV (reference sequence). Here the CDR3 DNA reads TGTGCCAGCAGTCAAACTAGCGGGGTACCCTACGAGCAGTACTTC. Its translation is CASSQTSGVPYEQYF.

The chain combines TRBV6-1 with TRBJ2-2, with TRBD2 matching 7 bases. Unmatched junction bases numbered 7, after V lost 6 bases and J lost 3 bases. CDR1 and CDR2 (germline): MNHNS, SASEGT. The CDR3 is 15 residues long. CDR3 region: CASSLTGGDTGELFF. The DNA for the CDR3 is TGTGCCAGCAGCCTCACGGGGGGTGACACCGGGGAGCTGTTTTTT.

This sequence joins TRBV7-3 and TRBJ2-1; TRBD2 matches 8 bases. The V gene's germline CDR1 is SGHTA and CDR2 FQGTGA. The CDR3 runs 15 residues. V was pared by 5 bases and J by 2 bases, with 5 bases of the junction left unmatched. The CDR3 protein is CASSLKRGPYNEQFF. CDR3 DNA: TGTGCCAGCAGCCTGAAGCGGGGGCCCTACAATGAGCAGTTCTTC. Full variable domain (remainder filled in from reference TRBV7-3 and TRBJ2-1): GAGVSQTPSNKVTEKGKYVELRCDPISGHTALYWYRQSLGQGPEFLIYFQGTGAADDSGLPNDRFFAVRPEGSVSTLKIQRTERGDSAVYLCASSLKRGPYNEQFFGPGTRLTVL.

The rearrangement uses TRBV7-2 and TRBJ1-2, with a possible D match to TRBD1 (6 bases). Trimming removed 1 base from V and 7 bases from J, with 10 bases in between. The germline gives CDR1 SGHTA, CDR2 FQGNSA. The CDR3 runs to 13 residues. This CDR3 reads CASSLVGGGGYTF. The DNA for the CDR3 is TGTGCCAGCAGCTTAGTAGGGGGGGGTGGCTACACCTTC.

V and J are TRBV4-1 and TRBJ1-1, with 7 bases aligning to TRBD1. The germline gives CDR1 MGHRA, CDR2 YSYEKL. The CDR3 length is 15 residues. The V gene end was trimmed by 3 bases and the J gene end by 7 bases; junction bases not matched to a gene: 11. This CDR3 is CASSQLTGLHGEAFF. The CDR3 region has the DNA TGCGCCAGCAGCCAGCTGACAGGGCTTCACGGTGAAGCTTTCTTT.

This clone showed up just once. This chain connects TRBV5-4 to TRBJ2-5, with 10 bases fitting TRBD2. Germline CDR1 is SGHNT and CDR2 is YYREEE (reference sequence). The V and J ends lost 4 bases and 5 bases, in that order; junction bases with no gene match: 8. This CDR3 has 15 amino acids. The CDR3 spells CASSNGLADGETQYF. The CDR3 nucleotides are TGTGCCAGCAGCAACGGACTAGCGGACGGGGAGACCCAGTACTTC.

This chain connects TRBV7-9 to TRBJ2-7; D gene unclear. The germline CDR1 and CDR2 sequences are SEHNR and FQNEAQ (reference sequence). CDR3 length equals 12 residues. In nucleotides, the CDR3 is TGTTCCTGTGGAGATAGCTCCTACGAGCAGTACTTC. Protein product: CSCGDSSYEQYF. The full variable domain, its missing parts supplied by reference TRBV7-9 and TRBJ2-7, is DTGVSQNPRHKITKRGQNVTFRCDPISEHNRLYWYRQTLGQGPEFLTYFQNEAQLEKSRLLSDRFSAERPKGSFSTLEIQRTEQGDSAMYLCSCGDSSYEQYFGPGTRLTVT.

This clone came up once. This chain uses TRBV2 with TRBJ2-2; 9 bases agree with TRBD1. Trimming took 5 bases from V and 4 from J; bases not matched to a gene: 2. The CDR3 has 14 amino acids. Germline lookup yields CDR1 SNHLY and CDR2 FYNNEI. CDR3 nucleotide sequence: TGTGCCAGCAGTCGGACAGGGGTCACCGGGGAGCTGTTTTTT. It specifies CASSRTGVTGELFF.

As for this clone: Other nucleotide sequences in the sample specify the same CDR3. The CDR3 DNA follows: TGTGCCAGCAGCGTAGGGTCCCTCGGGAACACTGAAGCTTTCTTT. This encodes CASSVGSLGNTEAFF. The gene calls are TRBV9 and TRBJ1-1; D is undetermined. Trimming took 0 bases from V and 1 from J, leaving 10 bases between them. The CDR3 is 15 amino acids. The germline V gene encodes CDR1 SGDLS and CDR2 YYNGEE.

DNA of the CDR3: TGCGCCAGCAGCCAAGATCGGCAGGGGGCGCTTCGGACTGAAGCTTTCTTT. Amino acid sequence: CASSQDRQGALRTEAFF. This rearrangement joins TRBV4-1 to TRBJ1-1; TRBD1 matches at 8 bases. V shed 0 bases, J shed 5 bases, and the junction held 11 bases outside the gene matches. Germline CDR1 reads MGHRA; CDR2 reads YSYEKL. The CDR3 runs to 17 residues.

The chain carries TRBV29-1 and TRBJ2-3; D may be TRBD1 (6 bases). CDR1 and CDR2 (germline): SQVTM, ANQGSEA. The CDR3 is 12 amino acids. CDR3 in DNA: TGCGCCCAAGGACAGAACACAGATACGCAGTATTTT. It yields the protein CAQGQNTDTQYF.

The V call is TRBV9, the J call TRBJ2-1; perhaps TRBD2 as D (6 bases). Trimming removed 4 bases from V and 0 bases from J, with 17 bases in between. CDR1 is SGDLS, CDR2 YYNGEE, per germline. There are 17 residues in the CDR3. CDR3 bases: TGTGCCAGCAGCTTGGCCCCACTAGCAGGCTCCTACAATGAGCAGTTCTTC. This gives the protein CASSLAPLAGSYNEQFF.

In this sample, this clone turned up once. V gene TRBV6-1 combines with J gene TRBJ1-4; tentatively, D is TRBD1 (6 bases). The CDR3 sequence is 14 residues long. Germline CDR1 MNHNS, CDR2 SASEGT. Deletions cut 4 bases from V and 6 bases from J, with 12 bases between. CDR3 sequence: CASSAQGSHEKLFF. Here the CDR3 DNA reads TGTGCCAGCAGTGCACAGGGATCTCATGAAAAACTGTTTTTT.

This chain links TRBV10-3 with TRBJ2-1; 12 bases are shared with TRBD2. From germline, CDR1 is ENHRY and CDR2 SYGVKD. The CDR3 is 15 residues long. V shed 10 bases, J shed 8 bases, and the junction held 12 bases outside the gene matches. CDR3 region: CASRLAGVVSDEQFF. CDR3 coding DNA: TGTGCCAGCCGACTAGCGGGAGTGGTAAGCGATGAGCAGTTCTTC.

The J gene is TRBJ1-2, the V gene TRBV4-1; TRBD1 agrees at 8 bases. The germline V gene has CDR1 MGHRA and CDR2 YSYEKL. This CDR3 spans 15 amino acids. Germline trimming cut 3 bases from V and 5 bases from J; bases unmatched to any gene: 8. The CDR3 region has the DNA TGCGCCAGCAGCCACAACGCGCAGGGGGCGTATGGCTACACCTTC. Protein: CASSHNAQGAYGYTF.

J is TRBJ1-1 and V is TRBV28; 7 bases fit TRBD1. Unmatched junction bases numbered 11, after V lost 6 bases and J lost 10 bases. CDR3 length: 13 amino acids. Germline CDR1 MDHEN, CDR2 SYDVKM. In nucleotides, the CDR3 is TGTGCCAGCAGCTTGTTACCGGGACAGAGAGCTTTCTTT. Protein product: CASSLLPGQRAFF.

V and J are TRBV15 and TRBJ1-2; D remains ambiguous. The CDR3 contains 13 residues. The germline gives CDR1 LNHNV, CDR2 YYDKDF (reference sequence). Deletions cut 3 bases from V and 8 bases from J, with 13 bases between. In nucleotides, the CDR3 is TGTGCCACCAGCAGTGGAGACGCTGGAGGCTACACCTTC. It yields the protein CATSSGDAGGYTF.